The clone carrying this T cell receptor (beta chain) has only a few counts. Every isolated RNA sample was fully reverse transcribed, so sequencing captured expressed TCRB transcripts. The data were produced by immunoSEQ multiplex PCR, yet TCRdb's version contains in-frame clones alone and is incomplete. Of about 620,000 clones in the sample, roughly a sixth are singletons; the top ten hold 0.093%. The data are from a study of beta chain features in type 1 diabetes. From germline, CDR1 is SGHAT and CDR2 FQNNGV. The CDR3 length is 15 residues. V was shortened by 5 bases and J by 5 bases, with 18 bases between the two germline ends.

The clonotype comes from a man between 18 and 35 years old in good health. The chain links TRBV11-2 to TRBJ1-1; tentative D call: TRBD1 (5 bases). Sequencing was performed on naive CD4+ T cells from blood. As DNA, the CDR3 is TGTGCCAGCAGCCCTGATGGAAGGGGAGGGACTGAAGCTTTCTTT. Protein sequence: CASSPDGRGGTEAFF.